This TCR beta chain was found in a study of PD-L1 blockade in urothelial cancer. Overall study: About 85% of the 29 patients were men whose urothelial cancer was bladder-origin. A median roughly 150,000 T cells were found in blood samples.

Time point indicated: peripheral blood 6 weeks after treatment start. Locally advanced or metastatic urothelial carcinoma was present in patients. The CDR3 runs to 16 residues. Only in-frame clones appear in the TCRdb table, and some are missing; sequencing was by immunoSEQ multiplex PCR. This sample yields roughly 50,000 clones, of which 70% to 90% are seen a single time; approximately 8.3% belongs to the top ten. Here the sequenced sample was PBMCs, taken around atezolizumab (anti-PD-L1) treatment. The chain joins TRBV21-1 to TRBJ2-1; TRBD2, as called in the table, went unchecked against the DNA. TRBV21-1 is an annotated pseudogene. The TCR sequence derives from a man between 65 and 80 years old with urothelial cancer. CDR3 nucleotides: TGTGCCAGCTTACTAGGCGCGCGAGAAGACGCGTCGAAGCAGTTCTTC. As protein: CASLLGAREDASKQFF.